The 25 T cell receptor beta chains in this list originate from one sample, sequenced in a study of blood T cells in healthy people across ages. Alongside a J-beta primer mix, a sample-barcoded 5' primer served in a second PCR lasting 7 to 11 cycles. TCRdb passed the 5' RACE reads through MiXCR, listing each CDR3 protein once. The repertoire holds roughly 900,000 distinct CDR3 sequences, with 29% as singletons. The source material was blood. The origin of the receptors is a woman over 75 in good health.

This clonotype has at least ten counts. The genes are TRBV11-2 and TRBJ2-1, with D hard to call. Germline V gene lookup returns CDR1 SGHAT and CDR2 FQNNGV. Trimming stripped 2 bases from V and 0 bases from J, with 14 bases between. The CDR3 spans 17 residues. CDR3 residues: CASSLPRRSSSYNEQFF. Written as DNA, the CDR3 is TGTGCCAGCAGCTTACCCCGGCGGTCGAGCTCCTACAATGAGCAGTTCTTC.

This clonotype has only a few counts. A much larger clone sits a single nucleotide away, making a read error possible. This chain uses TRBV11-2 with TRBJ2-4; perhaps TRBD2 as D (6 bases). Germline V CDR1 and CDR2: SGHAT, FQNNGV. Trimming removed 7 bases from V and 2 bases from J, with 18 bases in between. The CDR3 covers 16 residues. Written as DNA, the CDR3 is TGTGCCAGCAACGCCGCCGGGACTCCTACCAAAAACATTCAGTACTTC. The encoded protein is CASNAAGTPTKNIQYF.

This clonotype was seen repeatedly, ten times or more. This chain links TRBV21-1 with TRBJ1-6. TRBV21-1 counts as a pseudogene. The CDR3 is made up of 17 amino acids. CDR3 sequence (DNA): TGTGCCAGCAGCAACGACTCGGGACGCTCCTATAATTCACCCCTCCACTTT. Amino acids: CASSNDSGRSYNSPLHF.

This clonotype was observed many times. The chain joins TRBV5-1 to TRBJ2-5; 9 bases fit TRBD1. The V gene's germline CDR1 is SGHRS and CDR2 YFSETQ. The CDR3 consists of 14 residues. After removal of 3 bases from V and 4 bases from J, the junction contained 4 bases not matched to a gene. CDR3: CASSYRGQGETQYF. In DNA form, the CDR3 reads TGCGCCAGCAGCTACAGGGGGCAGGGAGAGACCCAGTACTTC.

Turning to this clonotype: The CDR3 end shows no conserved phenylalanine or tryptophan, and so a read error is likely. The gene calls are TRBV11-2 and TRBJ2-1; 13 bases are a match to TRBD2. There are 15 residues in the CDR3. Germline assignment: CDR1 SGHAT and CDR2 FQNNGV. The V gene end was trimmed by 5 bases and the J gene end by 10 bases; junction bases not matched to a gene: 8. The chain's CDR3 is CASSRTSGGAGEQFV. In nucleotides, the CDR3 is TGTGCCAGCAGCCGCACTAGCGGGGGGGCCGGCGAGCAGTTCGTC.

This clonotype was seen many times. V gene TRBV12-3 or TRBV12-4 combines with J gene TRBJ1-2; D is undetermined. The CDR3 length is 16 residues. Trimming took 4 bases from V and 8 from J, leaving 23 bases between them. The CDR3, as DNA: TGTGCCAGCAGTTCCCGCGATTACCGTGGCCAGGAAGGCTACACCTTC. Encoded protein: CASSSRDYRGQEGYTF.

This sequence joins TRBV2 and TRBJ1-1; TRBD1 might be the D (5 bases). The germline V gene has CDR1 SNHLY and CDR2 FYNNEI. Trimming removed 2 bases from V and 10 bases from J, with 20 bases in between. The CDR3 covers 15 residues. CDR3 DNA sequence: TGTGCCAGCAGTGAATGGGGGTCCCCCCCCGGAGGAGCTTTCTTT. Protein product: CASSEWGSPPGGAFF.

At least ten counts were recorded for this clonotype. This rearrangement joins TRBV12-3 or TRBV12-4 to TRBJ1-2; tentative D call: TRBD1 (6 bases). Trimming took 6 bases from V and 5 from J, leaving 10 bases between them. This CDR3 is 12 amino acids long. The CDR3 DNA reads TGTGCCAGCAGCCTACAGGGATATGGCTACACCTTC. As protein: CASSLQGYGYTF.

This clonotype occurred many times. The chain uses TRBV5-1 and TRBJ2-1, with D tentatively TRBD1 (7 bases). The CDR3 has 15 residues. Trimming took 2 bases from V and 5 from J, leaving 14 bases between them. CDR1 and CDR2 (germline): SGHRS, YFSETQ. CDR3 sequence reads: CASSLVQGRNNEQFF. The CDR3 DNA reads TGCGCCAGCAGCTTAGTACAGGGGAGGAACAATGAGCAGTTCTTC.

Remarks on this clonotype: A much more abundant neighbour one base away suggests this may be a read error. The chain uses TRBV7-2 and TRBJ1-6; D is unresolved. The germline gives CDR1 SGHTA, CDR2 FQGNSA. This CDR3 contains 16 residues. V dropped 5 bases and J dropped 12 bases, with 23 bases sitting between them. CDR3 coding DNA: TGTGCCAGCAGCCTCTACCTCGACATCGTGTATTTACCCCTCCACTTT. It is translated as CASSLYLDIVYLPLHF.

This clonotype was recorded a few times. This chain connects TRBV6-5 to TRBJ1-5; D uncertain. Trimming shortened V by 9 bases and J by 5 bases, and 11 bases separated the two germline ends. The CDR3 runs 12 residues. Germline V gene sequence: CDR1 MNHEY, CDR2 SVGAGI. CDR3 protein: CASGRGDQPQHF. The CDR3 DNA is TGTGCCAGTGGACGGGGAGATCAGCCCCAGCATTTT.

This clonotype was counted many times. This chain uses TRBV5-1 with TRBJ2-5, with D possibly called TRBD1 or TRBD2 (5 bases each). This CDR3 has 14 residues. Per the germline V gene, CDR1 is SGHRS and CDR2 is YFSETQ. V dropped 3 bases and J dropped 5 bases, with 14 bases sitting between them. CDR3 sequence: CASSYGLEGETQYF. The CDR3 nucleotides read TGCGCCAGCAGCTATGGCCTCGAGGGGGAGACCCAGTACTTC.

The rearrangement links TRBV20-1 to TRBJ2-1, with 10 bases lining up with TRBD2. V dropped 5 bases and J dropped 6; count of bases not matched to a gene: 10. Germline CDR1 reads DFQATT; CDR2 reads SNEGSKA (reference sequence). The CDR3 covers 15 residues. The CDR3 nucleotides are TGCAGTGCTGGGGCTAGCGGGAGTCTAGGCAATGAGCAGTTCTTC. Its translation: CSAGASGSLGNEQFF.

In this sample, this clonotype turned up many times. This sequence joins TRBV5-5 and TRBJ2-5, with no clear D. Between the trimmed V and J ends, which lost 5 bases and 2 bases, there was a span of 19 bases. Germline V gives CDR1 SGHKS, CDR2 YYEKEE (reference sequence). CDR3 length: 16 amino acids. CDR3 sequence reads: CASSSTRGWSQETQYF. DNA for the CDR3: TGTGCCAGCAGTTCCACCCGAGGCTGGTCTCAAGAGACCCAGTACTTC.

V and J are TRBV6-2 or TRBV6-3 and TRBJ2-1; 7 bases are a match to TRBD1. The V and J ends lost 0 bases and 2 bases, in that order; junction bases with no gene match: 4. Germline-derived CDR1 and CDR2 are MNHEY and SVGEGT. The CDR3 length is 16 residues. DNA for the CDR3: TGTGCCAGCAGTTACTCGACAGGGCGCACCTACAATGAGCAGTTCTTC. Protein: CASSYSTGRTYNEQFF.

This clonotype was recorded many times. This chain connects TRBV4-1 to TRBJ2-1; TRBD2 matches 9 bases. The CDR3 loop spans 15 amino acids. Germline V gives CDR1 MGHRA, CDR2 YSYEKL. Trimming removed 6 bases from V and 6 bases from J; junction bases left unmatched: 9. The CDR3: CASRDLTSGTNEQFF. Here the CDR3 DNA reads TGCGCCAGCAGGGATTTGACTAGCGGAACCAATGAGCAGTTCTTC.

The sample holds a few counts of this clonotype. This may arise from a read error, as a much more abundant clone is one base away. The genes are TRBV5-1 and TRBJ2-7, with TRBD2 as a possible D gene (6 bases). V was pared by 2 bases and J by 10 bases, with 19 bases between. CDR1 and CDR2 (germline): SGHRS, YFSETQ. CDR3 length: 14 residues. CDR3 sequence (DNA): TGCGCCAGCAGCTTTGAGGGGCGTGGGGAGGCCCAGTACTTC. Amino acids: CASSFEGRGEAQYF.

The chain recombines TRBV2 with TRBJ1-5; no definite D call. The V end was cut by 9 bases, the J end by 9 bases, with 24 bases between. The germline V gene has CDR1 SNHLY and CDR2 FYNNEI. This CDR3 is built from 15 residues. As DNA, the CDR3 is TGTGCCAGTAACGGGTCGCCGCCTGCGCTATCGCCCCAGCATTTT. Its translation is CASNGSPPALSPQHF.

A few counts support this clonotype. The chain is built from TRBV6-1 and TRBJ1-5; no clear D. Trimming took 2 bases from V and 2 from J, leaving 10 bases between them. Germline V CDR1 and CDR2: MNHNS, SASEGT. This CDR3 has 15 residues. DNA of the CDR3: TGTGCCAGCAGTGAACTGGGGATGGGCAATCAGCCCCAGCATTTT. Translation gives CASSELGMGNQPQHF.

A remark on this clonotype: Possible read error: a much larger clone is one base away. CDR3: CASMSPTGALAYNEQYF. CDR3 DNA sequence: TGTGCCAGCATGAGCCCGACAGGGGCCCTCGCCTACAATGAGCAGTACTTC. The gene calls are TRBV28 and TRBJ2-1, with TRBD1 matching over 8 bases. With the DNA end fitting TRBJ2-7 better, the J assignment may be wrong. Germline V CDR1 and CDR2: MDHEN, SYDVKM. This CDR3 region has 17 residues.

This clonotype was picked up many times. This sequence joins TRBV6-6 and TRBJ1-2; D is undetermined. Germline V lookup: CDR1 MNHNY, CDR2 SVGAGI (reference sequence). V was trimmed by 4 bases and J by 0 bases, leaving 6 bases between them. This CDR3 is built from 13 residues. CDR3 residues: CASSSIPNYGYTF. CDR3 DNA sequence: TGTGCCAGCAGTTCCATCCCTAACTATGGCTACACCTTC.

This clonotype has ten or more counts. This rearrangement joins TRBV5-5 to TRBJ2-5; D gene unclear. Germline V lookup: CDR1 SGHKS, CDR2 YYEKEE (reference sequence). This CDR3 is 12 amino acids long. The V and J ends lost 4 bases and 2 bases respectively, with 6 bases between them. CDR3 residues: CASSQLQETQYF. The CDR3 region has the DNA TGTGCCAGCAGCCAACTACAAGAGACCCAGTACTTC.

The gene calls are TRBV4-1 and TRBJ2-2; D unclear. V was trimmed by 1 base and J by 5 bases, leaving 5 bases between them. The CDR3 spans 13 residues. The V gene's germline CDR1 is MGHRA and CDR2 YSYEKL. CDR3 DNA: TGCGCCAGCAGCCAAGTGTGGACCGGGGAGCTGTTTTTT. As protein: CASSQVWTGELFF.

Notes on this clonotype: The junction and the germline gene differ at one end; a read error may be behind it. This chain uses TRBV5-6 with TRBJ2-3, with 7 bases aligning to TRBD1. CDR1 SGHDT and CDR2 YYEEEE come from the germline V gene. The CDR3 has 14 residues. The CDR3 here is CARSLGQGADTQYF. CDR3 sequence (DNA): TGTGCCCGCAGCTTGGGTCAGGGGGCAGATACGCAGTATTTT.

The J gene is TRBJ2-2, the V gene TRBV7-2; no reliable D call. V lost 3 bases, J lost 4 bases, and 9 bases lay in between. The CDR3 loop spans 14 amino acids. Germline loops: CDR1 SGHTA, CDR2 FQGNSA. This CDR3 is CASSFRASTGELFF. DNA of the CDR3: TGTGCCAGCAGCTTTCGGGCGAGCACCGGGGAGCTGTTTTTT.